Shown below are 5 T cell receptor beta chains from a single sample sequenced in a study of regulatory T cells in long-lasting Graves disease. The time point denotes: newly diagnosed GD, antithyroid drugs for less than 3 months. PBMC RNA was the source of the TCR library. In building TCR beta libraries, iRepertoire HTBI primers were used together with Arm-PCR of CDR3 regions. A single record per CDR3 protein comes from TCRdb applying MiXCR to the multiplex PCR reads. The profile shows about 430,000 distinct CDR3 sequences, approximately 16% of them singletons. In addition, the sample was reused for a study of T cells in Graves' hyperthyroidism and ophthalmopathy.

This specimen consisted of peripheral blood mononuclear cells (PBMCs), obtained at new diagnosis, from a patient treated with antithyroid drugs. These receptors came from a woman aged 35 to 49 with Graves disease.

This clonotype was seen repeatedly, ten times or more. V is TRBV2 and J is TRBJ2-1; D is possibly TRBD2 (6 bases). The germline V gene encodes CDR1 SNHLY and CDR2 FYNNEI. V gave up 7 bases and J gave up 3 bases, with 19 bases separating them. This CDR3 is 16 amino acids long. This chain's CDR3 is CASNSGPLRFYNEQFF. In DNA form, the CDR3 reads TGTGCCAGCAACAGCGGGCCCCTTAGGTTCTACAATGAGCAGTTCTTC.

The table lists this clonotype with many counts. V and J are TRBV28 and TRBJ2-7; D not certain. V was pared by 5 bases and J by 3 bases, with 17 bases between. The CDR3 sequence is 15 residues long. Per germline, CDR1 MDHEN and CDR2 SYDVKM. This CDR3 is CASSPIGGKHYEQYF. The CDR3 DNA follows: TGTGCCAGCAGTCCAATAGGTGGGAAACACTACGAGCAGTACTTC.

This clonotype was seen at least ten times. The V and J genes are TRBV28 and TRBJ2-3; TRBD1 matches at 7 bases. V gave up 8 bases and J gave up 0 bases; unmatched junction bases: 14. The germline gives CDR1 MDHEN, CDR2 SYDVKM. The CDR3 extends over 17 amino acids. This CDR3 reads CASLPGTVLSSTDTQYF. The DNA for the CDR3 is TGTGCCAGCCTCCCCGGGACAGTCCTTTCTAGCACAGATACGCAGTATTTT.

The chain carries TRBV5-8 and TRBJ2-7, with D hard to call. The CDR3 runs 10 residues. Germline V gene lookup returns CDR1 SGHTS and CDR2 YDEGEE. V was clipped by 4 bases and J by 6 bases, with 5 bases between them. CDR3 protein: CASSAIEQYF. The CDR3 DNA follows: TGTGCCAGCAGCGCCATCGAGCAGTACTTC. The full variable domain, rest sourced from reference TRBV5-8 and TRBJ2-7, is EAGVTQSPTHLIKTRGQQATLRCSPISGHTSVYWYQQALGLGLQFLLWYDEGEERNRGNFPPRFSGRQFPNYSSELNVNALELEDSALYLCASSAIEQYFGPGTRLTVT.

There are many counts of this clonotype. The rearrangement uses TRBV7-8 and TRBJ1-1, with D possibly TRBD1 on 5 matching bases. Trimming took 4 bases from V and 0 from J, leaving 21 bases between them. The CDR3 spans 18 residues. Per germline, CDR1 SGHVS and CDR2 FQNEAQ. The DNA for the CDR3 is TGTGCCAGCAGCTCGGGGAGGGGTCCCATCAAGATGAACACTGAAGCTTTCTTT. Its protein is CASSSGRGPIKMNTEAFF.